The 3 T cell receptor beta chains in this list originate from one sample, sequenced in a study of identical twins. Using its own MiXCR run on the 5' RACE reads, TCRdb lists one record per CDR3 protein. Of over 250,000 distinct CDR3 sequences listed, 8% to 9.5% are singletons. The data also belong to a second study, concerning yellow fever vaccine responses in identical twins.

Sequenced: CD8+ T cells sorted from blood. The receptors here all came from a woman between 18 and 29 years old in good health.

This clonotype showed up just a few times. The V call is TRBV6-2 or TRBV6-3, the J call TRBJ1-5; no definite D call. The germline V and J ends were trimmed by 6 bases and 3 bases, with 12 bases remaining between them. Germline V gene lookup returns CDR1 MNHEY and CDR2 SVGEGT. The CDR3 has 14 amino acids. The CDR3: CASSPGPLNQPQHF. CDR3 nucleotides: TGTGCCAGCAGCCCCGGACCGCTCAATCAGCCCCAGCATTTT.

The chain links TRBV27 to TRBJ1-6; no clear D. The V end was cut by 6 bases, the J end by 0 bases, with 3 bases between. CDR1 and CDR2 from the germline V gene are MNHEY and SMNVEV (reference sequence). The CDR3 is 13 residues long. The CDR3 bases are TGTGCCAGCAGAGACTCCTATAATTCACCCCTCCACTTT. Its protein is CASRDSYNSPLHF.

V is TRBV10-3 and J is TRBJ2-3; TRBD2 might be the D (7 bases). Germline V CDR1 and CDR2: ENHRY, SYGVKD. V was cut by 11 bases and J by 3 bases, with 18 bases left in between. This CDR3 contains 14 residues. This CDR3 is CAWGGVGPTDTQYF. The CDR3 bases are TGTGCCTGGGGGGGCGTGGGACCTACAGATACGCAGTATTTT.